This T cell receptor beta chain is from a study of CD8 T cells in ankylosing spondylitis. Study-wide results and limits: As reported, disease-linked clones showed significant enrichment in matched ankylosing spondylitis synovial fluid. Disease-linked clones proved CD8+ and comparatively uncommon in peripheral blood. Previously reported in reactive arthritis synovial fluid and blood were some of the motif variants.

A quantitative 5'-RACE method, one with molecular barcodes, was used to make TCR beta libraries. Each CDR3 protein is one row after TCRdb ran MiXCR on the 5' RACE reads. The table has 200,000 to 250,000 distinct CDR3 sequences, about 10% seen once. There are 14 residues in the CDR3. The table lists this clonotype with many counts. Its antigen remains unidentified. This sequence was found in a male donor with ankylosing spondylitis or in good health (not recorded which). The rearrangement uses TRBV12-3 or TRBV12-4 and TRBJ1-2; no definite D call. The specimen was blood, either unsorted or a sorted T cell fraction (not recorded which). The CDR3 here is CATAGEGAGYGYTF. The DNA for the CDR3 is TGTGCTACCGCTGGGGAAGGAGCGGGCTATGGCTACACCTTC.